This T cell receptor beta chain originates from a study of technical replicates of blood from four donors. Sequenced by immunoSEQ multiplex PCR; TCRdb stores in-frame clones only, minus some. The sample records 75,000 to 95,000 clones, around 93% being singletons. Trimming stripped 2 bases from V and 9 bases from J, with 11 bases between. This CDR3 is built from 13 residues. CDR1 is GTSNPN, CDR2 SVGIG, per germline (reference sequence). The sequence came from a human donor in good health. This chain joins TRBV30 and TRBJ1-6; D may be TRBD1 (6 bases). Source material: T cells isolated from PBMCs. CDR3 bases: TGTGCCTGGAGTTCACAGGGCGGTTCACCCCTCCACTTT. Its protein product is CAWSSQGGSPLHF.